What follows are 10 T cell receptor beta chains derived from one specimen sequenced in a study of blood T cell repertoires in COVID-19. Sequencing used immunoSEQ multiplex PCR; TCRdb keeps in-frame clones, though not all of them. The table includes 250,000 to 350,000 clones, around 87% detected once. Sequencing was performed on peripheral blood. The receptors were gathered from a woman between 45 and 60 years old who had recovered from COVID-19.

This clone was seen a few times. The CDR3 DNA is TGTGCCAGCAGCCCTATTAAGACTAGCGGGGGGGCCCTCTACGAGCAGTACTTC. Residues: CASSPIKTSGGALYEQYF. The rearrangement links TRBV5-6 to TRBJ2-7, with 14 bases matching TRBD2. The V gene end was trimmed by 4 bases and the J gene end by 3 bases; junction bases not matched to a gene: 12. The V gene's germline CDR1 is SGHDT and CDR2 YYEEEE. There are 18 residues in the CDR3.

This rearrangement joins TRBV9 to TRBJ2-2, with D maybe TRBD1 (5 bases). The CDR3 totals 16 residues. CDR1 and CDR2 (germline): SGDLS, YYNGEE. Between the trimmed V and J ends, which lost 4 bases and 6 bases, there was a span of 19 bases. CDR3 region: CASSRTDTPGAGELFF. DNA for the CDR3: TGTGCCAGCAGCCGTACGGACACCCCTGGGGCCGGGGAGCTGTTTTTT.

CDR3 residues: CASSYSGRGHYGYTF. The CDR3 DNA follows: TGTGCCAGCAGTTACTCGGGCAGGGGGCACTATGGCTACACCTTC. The V gene is TRBV6-5, the J gene TRBJ1-2, with 8 bases that match TRBD1. Germline V gene lookup returns CDR1 MNHEY and CDR2 SVGAGI. V trimming: 0 bases; J trimming: 3 bases; junction bases outside the gene matches: 3. The CDR3 consists of 15 residues.

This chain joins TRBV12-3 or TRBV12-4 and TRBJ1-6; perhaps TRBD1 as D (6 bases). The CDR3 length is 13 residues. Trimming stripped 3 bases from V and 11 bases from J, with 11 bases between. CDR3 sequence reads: CASSFGDTTPLHF. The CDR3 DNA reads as TGTGCCAGCAGTTTTGGGGACACCACACCCCTCCACTTT.

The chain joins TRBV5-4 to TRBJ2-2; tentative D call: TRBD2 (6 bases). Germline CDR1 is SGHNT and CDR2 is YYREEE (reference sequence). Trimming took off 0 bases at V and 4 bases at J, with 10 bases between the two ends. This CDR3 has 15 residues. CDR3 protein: CASSLDGGPTGELFF. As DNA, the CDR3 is TGTGCCAGCAGCTTGGACGGGGGACCCACCGGGGAGCTGTTTTTT.

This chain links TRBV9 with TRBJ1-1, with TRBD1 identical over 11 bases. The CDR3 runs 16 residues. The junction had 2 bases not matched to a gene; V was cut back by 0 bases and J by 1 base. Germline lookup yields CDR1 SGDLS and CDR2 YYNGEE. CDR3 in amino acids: CASSVGTGGRNTEAFF. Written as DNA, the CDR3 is TGTGCCAGCAGCGTAGGGACAGGGGGCAGGAACACTGAAGCTTTCTTT.

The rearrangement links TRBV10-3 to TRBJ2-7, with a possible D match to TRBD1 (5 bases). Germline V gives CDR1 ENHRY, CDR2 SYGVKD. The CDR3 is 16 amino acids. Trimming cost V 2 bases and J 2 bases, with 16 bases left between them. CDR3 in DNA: TGTGCCATCAGTGAGAGGGCTAGGAAGGGGACCTACGAGCAGTACTTC. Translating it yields CAISERARKGTYEQYF.

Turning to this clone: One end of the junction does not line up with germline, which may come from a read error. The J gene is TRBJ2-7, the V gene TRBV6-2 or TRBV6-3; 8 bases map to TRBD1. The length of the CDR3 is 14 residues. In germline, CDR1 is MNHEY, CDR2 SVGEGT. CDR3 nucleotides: TGTGCCAGCAGCTACTGGACAGGGTCAGGTGAGCAGTACTTC. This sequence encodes CASSYWTGSGEQYF.

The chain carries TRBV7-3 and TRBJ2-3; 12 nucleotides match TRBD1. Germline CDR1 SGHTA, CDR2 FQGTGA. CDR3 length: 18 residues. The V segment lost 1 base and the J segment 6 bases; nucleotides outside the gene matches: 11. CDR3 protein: CASSLKGGTGGLRDTQYF. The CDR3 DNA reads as TGTGCCAGCAGCTTAAAGGGCGGGACAGGGGGCTTACGGGATACGCAGTATTTT.

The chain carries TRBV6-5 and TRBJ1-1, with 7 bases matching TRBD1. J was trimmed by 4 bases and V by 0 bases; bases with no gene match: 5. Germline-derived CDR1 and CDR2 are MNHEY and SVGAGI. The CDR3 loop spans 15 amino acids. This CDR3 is CASSYSQGGRTEAFF. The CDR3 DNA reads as TGTGCCAGCAGTTACTCCCAGGGGGGCCGCACTGAAGCTTTCTTT.